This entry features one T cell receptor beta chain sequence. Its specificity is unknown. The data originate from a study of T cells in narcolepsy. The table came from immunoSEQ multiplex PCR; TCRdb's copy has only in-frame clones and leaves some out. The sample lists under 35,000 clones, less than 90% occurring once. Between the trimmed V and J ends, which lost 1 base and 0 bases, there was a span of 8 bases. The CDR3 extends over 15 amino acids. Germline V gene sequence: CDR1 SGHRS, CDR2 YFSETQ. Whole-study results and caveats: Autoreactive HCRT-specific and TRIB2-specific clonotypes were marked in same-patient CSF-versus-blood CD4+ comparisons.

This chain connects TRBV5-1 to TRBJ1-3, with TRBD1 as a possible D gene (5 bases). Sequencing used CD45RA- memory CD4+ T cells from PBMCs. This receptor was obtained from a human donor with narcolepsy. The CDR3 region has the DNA TGCGCCAGCAGCTTGACACAGGACTCTGGAAACACCATATATTTT. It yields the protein CASSLTQDSGNTIYF.